These 18 T cell receptor beta chains share one sample of origin, sequenced in a study of blood T cells in healthy people across ages. A sample-barcoded 5' primer and a J-beta primer mix were used in a second PCR of about 7 to 12 cycles. TCRdb itself ran the 5' RACE reads through MiXCR, one entry per CDR3 protein. The table has under 2,000,000 distinct CDR3 sequences, about 50% seen once. Specimen: blood. Receptors originate from a woman aged 40 to 49 in good health.

The CDR3 spells CASSQDPTGDPEAFF. For the CDR3, the DNA is TGCGCCAGCAGCCAAGACCCCACAGGGGATCCTGAAGCTTTCTTT. The chain combines TRBV4-1 with TRBJ1-1, with 7 nucleotides matching TRBD1. The germline V gene has CDR1 MGHRA and CDR2 YSYEKL. The CDR3 is made up of 15 amino acids. V shed 0 bases and J 6 bases; nucleotides not matched to a gene: 7.

CDR3 loop: CSVDSLRVAGYEQYF. The CDR3 DNA reads as TGCAGCGTTGACTCCCTCCGAGTGGCGGGCTACGAGCAGTACTTC. The V gene is TRBV29-1, the J gene TRBJ2-7, with D maybe TRBD2 (5 bases). With 3 bases removed from V and 3 bases from J, the gap between germline ends came to 18 bases. Per germline, CDR1 SQVTM and CDR2 ANQGSEA. This CDR3 comprises 15 residues.

This clonotype was detected only once. J is TRBJ2-5 and V is TRBV6-6, with 11 bases aligning to TRBD2. J gave up 12 bases and V 5 bases, and 11 bases lay outside the gene matches. CDR3 length: 14 residues. Germline-derived CDR1 and CDR2 are MNHNY and SVGAGI (reference sequence). DNA of the CDR3: TGTGCCAGCAGTGCCCTAGCGGGGGGCCCAAAGGAGTACTTC. Translation gives CASSALAGGPKEYF.

V gene TRBV5-1 combines with J gene TRBJ2-1; 9 bases are a match to TRBD1. The CDR3 has 16 amino acids. The germline V gene has CDR1 SGHRS and CDR2 YFSETQ. The V and J ends lost 3 bases and 12 bases, in that order; junction bases with no gene match: 16. In DNA form, the CDR3 reads TGCGCCAGCAGCTCCGAACCGGGACAGGGTGTAGTTGGGCAGTTCTTC. Translated: CASSSEPGQGVVGQFF.

In regard to this clonotype: One end of the junction fails to match germline, which may point to a read error. The chain couples TRBV9 to TRBJ1-2; 8 bases map to TRBD1. The CDR3 extends over 16 amino acids. Germline lookup yields CDR1 SGDLS and CDR2 YYNGEE. The CDR3 protein is CASSTRDRRLNYGYIF. The DNA of the CDR3 is TGTGCCAGCAGCACCCGGGACAGGCGCTTAAACTATGGCTACATCTTC.

This chain links TRBV20-1 with TRBJ1-6; TRBD1 matches 7 bases. Germline CDR1 is DFQATT and CDR2 is SNEGSKA (reference sequence). Trimming took 6 bases from V and 0 from J; bases not matched to a gene: 8. CDR3 size: 16 residues. The CDR3 reads CSAPGQLSSYNSPLHF. The CDR3 nucleotides are TGCAGTGCGCCGGGACAGCTAAGCTCCTATAATTCACCCCTCCACTTT.

CDR3 in amino acids: CSAQDDREEADTQYF. In DNA, the CDR3 is TGCAGTGCCCAAGACGACAGGGAAGAGGCAGATACGCAGTATTTT. The chain is built from TRBV20-1 and TRBJ2-3; 7 nucleotides align to TRBD1. The J segment lost 4 bases and the V segment lost 6 bases, leaving 13 bases of the junction unmatched. CDR3 size: 15 residues. CDR1 and CDR2 from the germline V gene are DFQATT and SNEGSKA (reference sequence).

The chain couples TRBV5-1 to TRBJ2-5; 12 bases map to TRBD1. After removal of 4 bases from V and 5 bases from J, the junction contained 3 bases not matched to a gene. CDR3 size: 14 residues. From germline, CDR1 is SGHRS and CDR2 YFSETQ. The CDR3 bases are TGCGCCAGCAGCGCGGGACAGGGGGCGGAGACCCAGTACTTC. This encodes CASSAGQGAETQYF.

This clonotype was found a few times. DNA for the CDR3: TGTGCCAGCAGTGTGATCCGGGACGACAATGAGCAGTTCTTC. This sequence encodes CASSVIRDDNEQFF. The genes are TRBV6-5 and TRBJ2-1; D may be TRBD1 or TRBD2 (5 bases each). In germline, CDR1 is MNHEY, CDR2 SVGAGI. The CDR3 runs 14 residues. Trimming cost V 5 bases and J 5 bases, with 13 bases left between them.

The rearrangement uses TRBV6-2 or TRBV6-3 and TRBJ2-7; 7 bases are shared with TRBD1. The CDR3 runs 18 residues. The V gene's germline CDR1 is MNHEY and CDR2 SVGEGT. V dropped 0 bases and J dropped 6; count of bases not matched to a gene: 17. CDR3 loop: CASSYSKGTEVIRFEQYF. In nucleotides, the CDR3 is TGTGCCAGCAGTTACTCGAAGGGGACAGAGGTGATTAGGTTCGAGCAGTACTTC.

The chain recombines TRBV18 with TRBJ2-1; D may correspond to TRBD1 or TRBD2 (5 bases each). The CDR3 has 17 amino acids. V lost 1 base, J lost 3 bases, and 16 bases lay in between. Germline-derived CDR1 and CDR2 are KGHSH and LQKENI. CDR3 sequence (DNA): TGTGCCAGCTCACCACGGGTAGGGGACGGAGGCTACAATGAGCAGTTCTTC. Amino acids: CASSPRVGDGGYNEQFF.

The V and J genes are TRBV2 and TRBJ2-4; D gene unclear. The J call is doubtful: the DNA matches TRBJ2-7 better. The CDR3 loop spans 13 amino acids. Per the germline V gene, CDR1 is SNHLY and CDR2 is FYNNEI. CDR3 sequence: CASSEVGMDEQYF. The CDR3 DNA reads as TGTGCCAGCAGTGAGGTAGGGATGGACGAGCAGTACTTC.

The V gene is TRBV20-1, the J gene TRBJ2-3; D uncertain. Trimming pared 1 base from V and 4 bases from J, leaving 15 bases between. This CDR3 contains 15 residues. CDR1 is DFQATT and CDR2 is SNEGSKA in the germline V gene (reference sequence). CDR3 residues: CSARALGLDPDTQYF. The CDR3 nucleotides are TGCAGTGCTAGAGCCCTAGGGCTAGACCCAGATACGCAGTATTTT.

This clonotype has more than one count but fewer than ten. The rearrangement links TRBV7-2 to TRBJ2-5; TRBD1 matches 9 bases. Germline CDR1 SGHTA, CDR2 FQGNSA. The V gene end was trimmed by 8 bases and the J gene end by 3 bases; junction bases not matched to a gene: 4. There are 13 residues in the CDR3. The CDR3 protein is CASRDRVEETQYF. In nucleotides, the CDR3 is TGTGCCAGCCGGGACAGGGTCGAAGAGACCCAGTACTTC.

The chain links TRBV4-3 to TRBJ2-3; 7 bases line up with TRBD2. V was pared by 3 bases and J by 5 bases, with 8 bases of the junction left unmatched. Germline values: CDR1 LGHNA, CDR2 YSLEER. This CDR3 comprises 15 residues. The CDR3 loop reads CASSQSRGVGDTQYF. The CDR3 DNA follows: TGCGCCAGCAGCCAGTCCCGGGGGGTCGGAGATACGCAGTATTTT.

This sequence joins TRBV11-3 and TRBJ1-6, with no clear D. V was clipped by 0 bases and J by 8 bases, with 5 bases between them. This CDR3 comprises 13 residues. The germline V gene encodes CDR1 SGHNT and CDR2 YENEEA. DNA of the CDR3: TGTGCCAGCAGCTTAGATGTGGATTCACCCCTCCACTTT. Protein product: CASSLDVDSPLHF.

This clonotype was counted only a few times. The genes are TRBV27 and TRBJ2-4; the match to TRBD1 covers 7 bases. Germline V gene sequence: CDR1 MNHEY, CDR2 SMNVEV (reference sequence). V lost 7 bases and J lost 2; bases outside the gene matches: 2. This CDR3 contains 13 residues. The CDR3 here is CASKGAPKNIQYF. The CDR3 bases are TGTGCCAGCAAGGGGGCGCCCAAAAACATTCAGTACTTC.

V usage is TRBV28 and J usage is TRBJ1-2; D might be TRBD1 (5 bases). CDR1 MDHEN and CDR2 SYDVKM come from the germline V gene. The CDR3 runs 16 residues. V lost 4 bases to trimming and J lost 5 bases, with 20 bases between them. CDR3 in amino acids: CASSSTGLPSSYGYTF. The CDR3 bases are TGTGCCAGCAGTTCCACGGGGCTCCCATCCTCTTATGGCTACACCTTC.